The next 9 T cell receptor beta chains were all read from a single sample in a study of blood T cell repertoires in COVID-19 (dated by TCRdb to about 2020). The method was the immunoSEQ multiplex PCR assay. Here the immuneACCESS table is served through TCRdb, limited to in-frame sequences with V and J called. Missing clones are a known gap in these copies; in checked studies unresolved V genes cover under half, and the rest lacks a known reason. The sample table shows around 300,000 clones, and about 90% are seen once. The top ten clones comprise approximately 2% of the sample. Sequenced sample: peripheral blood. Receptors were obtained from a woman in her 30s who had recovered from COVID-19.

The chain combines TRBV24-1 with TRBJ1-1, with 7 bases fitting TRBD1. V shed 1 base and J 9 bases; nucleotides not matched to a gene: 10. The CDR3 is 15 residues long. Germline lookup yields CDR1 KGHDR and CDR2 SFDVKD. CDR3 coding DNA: TGTGCCACCAGTGATTTCCTGCCAGGGGGTGAGAAAGCTTTCTTT. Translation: CATSDFLPGGEKAFF.

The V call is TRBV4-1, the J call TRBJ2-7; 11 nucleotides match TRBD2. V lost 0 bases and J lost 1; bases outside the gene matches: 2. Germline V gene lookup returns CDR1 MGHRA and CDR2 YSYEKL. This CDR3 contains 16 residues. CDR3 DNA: TGCGCCAGCAGCCAAGAAGGGACTAGCGGTTCCTACGAGCAGTACTTC. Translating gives CASSQEGTSGSYEQYF.

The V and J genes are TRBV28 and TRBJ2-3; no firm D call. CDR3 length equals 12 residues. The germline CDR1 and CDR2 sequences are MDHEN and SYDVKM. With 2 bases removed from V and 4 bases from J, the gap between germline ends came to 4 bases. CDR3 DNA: TGTGCCAGCAGTTTAAGAGCAGATACGCAGTATTTT. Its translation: CASSLRADTQYF.

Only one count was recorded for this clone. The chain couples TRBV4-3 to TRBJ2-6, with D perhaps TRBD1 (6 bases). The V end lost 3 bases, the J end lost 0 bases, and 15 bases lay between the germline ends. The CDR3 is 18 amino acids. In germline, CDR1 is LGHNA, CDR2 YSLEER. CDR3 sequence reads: CASSHDVGAGSGANVLTF. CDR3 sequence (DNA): TGCGCCAGCAGCCATGACGTGGGGGCAGGCTCTGGGGCCAACGTCCTGACTTTC.

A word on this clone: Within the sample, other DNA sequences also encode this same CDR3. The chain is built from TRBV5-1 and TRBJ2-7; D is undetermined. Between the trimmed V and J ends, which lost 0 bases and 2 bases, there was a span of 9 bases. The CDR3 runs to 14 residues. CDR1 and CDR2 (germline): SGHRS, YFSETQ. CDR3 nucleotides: TGCGCCAGCAGCTTGGAAGGCGGAACCTACGAGCAGTACTTC. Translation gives CASSLEGGTYEQYF.

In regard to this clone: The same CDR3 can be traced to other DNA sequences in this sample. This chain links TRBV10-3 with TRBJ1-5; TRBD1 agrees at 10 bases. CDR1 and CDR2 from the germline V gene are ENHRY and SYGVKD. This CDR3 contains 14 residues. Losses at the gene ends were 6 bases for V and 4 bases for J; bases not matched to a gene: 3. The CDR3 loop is CAIRGDRGNQPQHF. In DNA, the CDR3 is TGTGCCATCAGGGGGGACAGGGGAAATCAGCCCCAGCATTTT.

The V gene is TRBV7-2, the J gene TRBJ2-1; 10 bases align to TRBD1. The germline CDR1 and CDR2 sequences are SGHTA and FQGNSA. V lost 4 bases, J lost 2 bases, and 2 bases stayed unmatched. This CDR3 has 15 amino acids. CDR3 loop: CASSWDRGAYNEQFF. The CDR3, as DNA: TGTGCCAGCAGCTGGGACAGGGGCGCCTACAATGAGCAGTTCTTC.

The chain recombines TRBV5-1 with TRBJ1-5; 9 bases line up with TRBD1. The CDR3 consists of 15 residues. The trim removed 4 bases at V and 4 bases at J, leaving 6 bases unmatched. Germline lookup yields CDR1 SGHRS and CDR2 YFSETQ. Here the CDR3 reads CASSRTGERNQPQHF. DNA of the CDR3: TGCGCCAGCAGCCGGACAGGGGAAAGGAATCAGCCCCAGCATTTT. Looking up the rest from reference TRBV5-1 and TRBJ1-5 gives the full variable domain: KAGVTQTPRYLIKTRGQQVTLSCSPISGHRSVSWYQQTPGQGLQFLFEYFSETQRNKGNFPGRFSGRQFSNSRSEMNVSTLELGDSALYLCASSRTGERNQPQHFGDGTRLSIL.

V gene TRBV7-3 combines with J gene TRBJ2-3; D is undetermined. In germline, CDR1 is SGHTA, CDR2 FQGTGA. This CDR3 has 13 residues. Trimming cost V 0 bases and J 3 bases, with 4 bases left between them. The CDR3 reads CASSLTQTDTQYF. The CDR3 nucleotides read TGTGCCAGCAGCTTAACGCAGACAGATACGCAGTATTTT.